Below, 21 T cell receptor beta chains from the same sample are listed, as sequenced in a study of Graves' ophthalmopathy and Graves' hyperthyroidism. TCR beta CDR3 regions were amplified from RNA transcripts. The library came from an HTBI-primed first-round RT-PCR and a second-round multiplex PCR. TCRdb redid the calling of the multiplex PCR reads with MiXCR, one entry per CDR3 protein. The table includes 600,000 to 650,000 distinct CDR3 sequences, 22% detected once. The sequenced material came from peripheral blood. These receptors were obtained from a woman aged 18-35 years with stable Graves' hyperthyroidism. Some clones in this sample may be carry-over from other donors' samples.

The V and J genes are TRBV6-1 and TRBJ1-3; tentatively, D is TRBD1 (5 bases). This CDR3 region has 16 residues. V shed 6 bases and J shed 4 bases, with 19 bases lying between them. In germline, CDR1 is MNHNS, CDR2 SASEGT. As DNA, the CDR3 is TGTGCCAGCAGACCCCCCGAGGCAGGGTTAGGAAACACCATATATTTT. Translated, it gives CASRPPEAGLGNTIYF.

This rearrangement joins TRBV7-6 to TRBJ2-7; unclear D gene. Germline V lookup: CDR1 SGHVS, CDR2 FNYEAQ. V shed 1 base and J shed 6 bases, with 7 bases lying between them. This CDR3 region has 12 residues. CDR3 sequence: CASSLDPAEQYF. The CDR3, as DNA: TGTGCCAGCAGCTTAGACCCAGCCGAGCAGTACTTC.

This clonotype was detected a few times. This may arise from a read error, as a much more abundant clone is one base away. In this CDR3 the conserved last residue, phenylalanine or tryptophan, is missing, so a read error is likely. The rearrangement joins TRBV6-1 to TRBJ1-2; no clear D gene. V was pared by 1 base and J by 4 bases, with 13 bases between. CDR3 size: 15 residues. Germline V CDR1 and CDR2: MNHNS, SASEGT. CDR3 region: CASSEVGMPPYGYTY. The CDR3, as DNA: TGTGCCAGCAGTGAAGTGGGGATGCCCCCCTATGGCTACACCTAC.

Many counts were recorded for this clonotype. The CDR3 region is CASSWGTDEQYF. DNA of the CDR3: TGTGCCAGCAGCTGGGGGACTGACGAGCAGTACTTC. The chain joins TRBV7-2 to TRBJ2-7, with a tentative D call TRBD2 (6 bases). Trimming left V 4 bases short and J 5 bases short, with 9 bases between. This CDR3 contains 12 residues. CDR1 SGHTA and CDR2 FQGNSA come from the germline V gene.

This clonotype was observed at least ten times. This rearrangement joins TRBV6-1 to TRBJ2-6; 13 nucleotides line up with TRBD2. Germline V gives CDR1 MNHNS, CDR2 SASEGT. Unmatched junction bases numbered 9, after V lost 4 bases and J lost 0 bases. The length of the CDR3 is 20 residues. The CDR3 sequence: CASSGTSGGLPGSGANVLTF. The CDR3, as DNA: TGTGCCAGCAGTGGGACTAGCGGGGGCCTCCCCGGCTCTGGGGCCAACGTCCTGACTTTC.

This clonotype was found a few times. The J gene is TRBJ2-7, the V gene TRBV3-1, with TRBD1 as a possible D gene (6 bases). CDR1 is LGHDT, CDR2 YNNKEL, per germline (reference sequence). This CDR3 comprises 15 residues. Trimming shortened V by 0 bases and J by 3 bases, and 12 bases separated the two germline ends. This CDR3 is CASSQEEGQRYEQYF. The CDR3 DNA follows: TGTGCCAGCAGCCAAGAGGAAGGACAGCGCTACGAGCAGTACTTC.

Concerning this clonotype itself: A read error may explain this, as a much larger clone is one base away. V usage is TRBV6-1 and J usage is TRBJ1-5; D is perhaps TRBD1 (5 bases). The germline gives CDR1 MNHNS, CDR2 SASEGT. The CDR3 has 13 amino acids. Here the CDR3 DNA reads TGTGCCAGCAGTGAAGGGGGGAATCAGCCCCAGCAGTTT. Its translation: CASSEGGNQPQQF.

The chain couples TRBV6-1 to TRBJ2-5; TRBD1 matches at 8 bases. The V segment lost 7 bases and the J segment 5 bases; nucleotides outside the gene matches: 3. Per the germline V gene, CDR1 is MNHNS and CDR2 is SASEGT. CDR3 length: 12 amino acids. CDR3 sequence reads: CASNHRGETQYF. DNA of the CDR3: TGTGCCAGCAATCACAGGGGGGAGACCCAGTACTTC.

This chain links TRBV12-3 or TRBV12-4 with TRBJ2-7; a possible D gene is TRBD1 (7 bases). V gave up 0 bases and J gave up 3 bases, with 12 bases separating them. The length of the CDR3 is 15 residues. The CDR3 DNA follows: TGTGCCAGCAGTTTAGCTAACAGGGGACTCTACGAGCAGTACTTC. Amino acid sequence: CASSLANRGLYEQYF.

This clonotype was observed many times. The chain combines TRBV3-1 with TRBJ1-6, with D hard to call. The germline gives CDR1 LGHDT, CDR2 YNNKEL (reference sequence). V gave up 0 bases and J gave up 10 bases, with 4 bases separating them. CDR3 length equals 12 residues. The CDR3 is CASSQEGSPLHF. DNA for the CDR3: TGTGCCAGCAGCCAAGAAGGCTCACCCCTCCACTTT.

There are many counts of this clonotype. DNA of the CDR3: TGTGCCAGCAGCCAAGATCTTGGGGCCAAGGGCACTGAAGCTTTCTTT. It encodes CASSQDLGAKGTEAFF. V is TRBV14 and J is TRBJ1-1; the D gene is possibly TRBD1 (5 bases). The CDR3 is 16 residues long. The V end lost 0 bases, the J end lost 4 bases, and 15 bases lay between the germline ends. Germline V gives CDR1 SGHDN, CDR2 FVKESK.

This clonotype was seen more than once but under ten times. The chain has TRBV7-3 and TRBJ2-2; D is perhaps TRBD2 (6 bases). The CDR3 contains 16 residues. Germline CDR1 SGHTA, CDR2 FQGTGA. V lost 2 bases and J 8 bases, leaving 18 bases between the germline ends. The CDR3 here is CASSLSSLYAGGELFF. The CDR3 DNA follows: TGTGCCAGCAGCTTATCGTCCCTGTATGCGGGGGGGGAGCTGTTTTTT. Filled out from reference TRBV7-3 and TRBJ2-2, the complete variable domain reads GAGVSQTPSNKVTEKGKYVELRCDPISGHTALYWYRQSLGQGPEFLIYFQGTGAADDSGLPNDRFFAVRPEGSVSTLKIQRTERGDSAVYLCASSLSSLYAGGELFFGEGSRLTVL.

This rearrangement joins TRBV12-3 or TRBV12-4 to TRBJ2-7; D is ambiguous. The CDR3 totals 14 residues. With 2 bases removed from V and 7 bases from J, the gap between germline ends came to 15 bases. In nucleotides, the CDR3 is TGTGCCAGCAGTTTATATGGCACCTTGGGAGAGCAGTACTTC. It codes for CASSLYGTLGEQYF.

The chain carries TRBV3-1 and TRBJ2-5; D unclear. Trimming pared 3 bases from V and 5 bases from J, leaving 13 bases between. Per the germline V gene, CDR1 is LGHDT and CDR2 is YNNKEL (reference sequence). This CDR3 is 14 amino acids long. CDR3 coding DNA: TGTGCCAGCAGCCAGTTGGATGTGCGGGAGACCCAGTACTTC. As protein: CASSQLDVRETQYF.

The chain is built from TRBV2 and TRBJ2-7; D is ambiguous. The CDR3 is 14 residues long. Germline V gene sequence: CDR1 SNHLY, CDR2 FYNNEI. Trimming shortened V by 0 bases and J by 2 bases, and 8 bases separated the two germline ends. Here the CDR3 reads CASSEAWQPYEQYF. Written as DNA, the CDR3 is TGTGCCAGCAGTGAAGCGTGGCAGCCCTACGAGCAGTACTTC.

The chain combines TRBV5-1 with TRBJ2-5; 12 positions match TRBD2. V lost 4 bases and J lost 5; bases outside the gene matches: 9. The CDR3 runs 16 residues. Germline CDR1 reads SGHRS; CDR2 reads YFSETQ. The CDR3 protein is CASSLAGGPTVETQYF. For the CDR3, the DNA is TGCGCCAGCAGCCTAGCGGGGGGGCCGACGGTGGAGACCCAGTACTTC. Complete variable domain (other parts from reference TRBV5-1 and TRBJ2-5): KAGVTQTPRYLIKTRGQQVTLSCSPISGHRSVSWYQQTPGQGLQFLFEYFSETQRNKGNFPGRFSGRQFSNSRSEMNVSTLELGDSALYLCASSLAGGPTVETQYFGPGTRLLVL.

This clonotype has at least ten counts. One junction end disagrees with the germline gene, perhaps due to a read error. The chain carries TRBV28 and TRBJ2-1; D is perhaps TRBD1 or TRBD2 (6 bases each). This CDR3 spans 14 amino acids. Germline assignment: CDR1 MDHEN and CDR2 SYDVKM. CDR3 protein: CASRPGGSYNEKFF. As DNA, the CDR3 is TGTGCCAGCAGACCCGGGGGCTCCTACAATGAGAAGTTCTTC.

The rearrangement uses TRBV7-3 and TRBJ1-2, with 9 bases that match TRBD1. The CDR3 contains 14 residues. Germline CDR1 reads SGHTA; CDR2 reads FQGTGA. Trimming cost V 11 bases and J 4 bases; bases outside gene matches: 11. DNA for the CDR3: TGTGCCGGCGTGAACCGGGACAGGGCCTATGGCTACACCTTC. Translation gives CAGVNRDRAYGYTF.

This clonotype was found many times. The chain links TRBV15 to TRBJ1-1; D gene unclear. Germline V gene data show CDR1 as LNHNV and CDR2 as YYDKDF (reference sequence). Between the trimmed V and J ends, which lost 0 bases and 7 bases, there was a span of 9 bases. There are 13 residues in the CDR3. The CDR3 DNA reads as TGTGCCACCAGCAGAGATTTAGTGGATGAAGCTTTCTTT. Its translation: CATSRDLVDEAFF.

At least ten counts were recorded for this clonotype. This rearrangement joins TRBV12-5 to TRBJ2-5; D not certain. This CDR3 is built from 13 residues. Trimming cost V 0 bases and J 5 bases, with 7 bases left between them. Germline lookup yields CDR1 LGHNT and CDR2 FRNRAP. The CDR3 bases are TGTGCTAGTGGTTTGGTTGGACGGGAGACCCAGTACTTC. Translating it yields CASGLVGRETQYF.

This clonotype was seen ten or more times. The chain joins TRBV20-1 to TRBJ2-7; a possible D gene is TRBD2 (5 bases). The CDR3 is 14 amino acids. The V gene's germline CDR1 is DFQATT and CDR2 SNEGSKA (reference sequence). Trimming cost V 1 base and J 2 bases, with 12 bases left between them. This chain's CDR3 is CSARVVGGPYEQYF. CDR3 DNA sequence: TGCAGTGCTAGAGTAGTAGGAGGCCCCTACGAGCAGTACTTC.